This T cell receptor beta chain originates from a study of read filtering for tumor transcriptome and immune sequencing. Study at large: Among patients, approximately 17 were male and around 14 female, aged 47 to 80 (mean roughly 64). Fewer than ten patients were R-ISS I, approximately 15 were R-ISS II, 7 were R-ISS III.

Study-wide results and caveats: Sorted CD138-negative bone marrow cells were not purified T cells. Compared with RNA-seq, IR-seq gave much higher clonotype depth and reliability.

The germline V gene encodes CDR1 MGHRA and CDR2 YSYEKL. This CDR3 is built from 16 residues. Losses at the gene ends were 0 bases for V and 1 base for J; bases not matched to a gene: 5. About this clonotype: What it binds is not known.

This library used around 400 ng RNA and molecular barcoded adaptors spanning alpha/delta and beta/gamma chains. TCRdb re-called the reads with MiXCR, one entry per CDR3 protein. This sample has some 130,000 distinct CDR3 sequences, with 10% to 15% found just once. The sequencing input was a population of CD138-negative cells sorted from bone marrow. The receptor was derived from a donor aged 40 or over with multiple myeloma. The chain employs TRBV4-1 and TRBJ1-1; TRBD1 matches 7 bases. The CDR3 DNA sequence: TGCGCCAGCAGCCAAGAAGGGGGCGCGTCGAACACTGAAGCTTTCTTT. Translating it yields CASSQEGGASNTEAFF.